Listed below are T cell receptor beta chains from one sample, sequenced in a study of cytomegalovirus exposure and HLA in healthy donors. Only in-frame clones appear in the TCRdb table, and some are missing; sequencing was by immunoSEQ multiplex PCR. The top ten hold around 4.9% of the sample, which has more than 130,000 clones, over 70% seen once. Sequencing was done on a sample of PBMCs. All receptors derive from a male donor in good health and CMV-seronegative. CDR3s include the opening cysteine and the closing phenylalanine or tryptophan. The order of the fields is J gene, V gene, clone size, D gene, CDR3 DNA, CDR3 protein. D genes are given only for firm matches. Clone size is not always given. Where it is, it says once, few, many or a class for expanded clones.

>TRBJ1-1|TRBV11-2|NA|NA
TGTGCCAGCAGCGTTATCCGGGGGGGCAGATTGAACACTGAAGCTTTCTTT
CASSVIRGGRLNTEAFF
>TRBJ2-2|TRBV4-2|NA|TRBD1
TGTGCCAGCAGCCCCCAGGGGGTACTTAACACCGGGGAGCTGTTTTTT
CASSPQGVLNTGELFF
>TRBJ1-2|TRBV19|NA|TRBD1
TGTGCCAGTAGAATGACAGGGCTCTATGGCTACACCTTC
CASRMTGLYGYTF
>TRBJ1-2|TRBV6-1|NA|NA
TGTGCCAGCATTTCAGGTATCCAACCAGGGGGCTACACCTTC
CASISGIQPGGYTF
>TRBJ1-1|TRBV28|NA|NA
TGTGCCAGCAGCTTCCGGAACAGTGCCAAAGCTTTCTTT
CASSFRNSAKAFF
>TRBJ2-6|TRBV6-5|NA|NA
TGTGCCAGCAGTCGAGGGGACTTCGGGGCCAACGTCCTGACTTTC
CASSRGDFGANVLTF
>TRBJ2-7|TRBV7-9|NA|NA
TGTGCCAGCAGCCAGGGGCACGAGCAGTACTTC
CASSQGHEQYF
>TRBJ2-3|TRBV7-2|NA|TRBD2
TGTGCCAGCAGCCCTAGCGGGGGGGCAGGAGATACGCAGTATTTT
CASSPSGGAGDTQYF
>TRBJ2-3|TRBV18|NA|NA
TGTGCCGGCTCACCGTCGGAAATACGGGGAGATACGCAGTATTTT
CAGSPSEIRGDTQYF
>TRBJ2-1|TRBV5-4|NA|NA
TGTGCCAGCAGCTATTACGGTGAGCAGTTCTTC
CASSYYGEQFF
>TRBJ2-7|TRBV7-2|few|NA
TGTGCCAGCAGCTCCGGAGACTACGAGCAGTACTTC
CASSSGDYEQYF
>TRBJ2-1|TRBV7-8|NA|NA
TGTGCCAGCAGACCGACGGGGGTCTACAATGAGCAGTTCTTC
CASRPTGVYNEQFF
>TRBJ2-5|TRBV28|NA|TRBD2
TGTGCCAGCACCCTTAGCGGGGGCCAAGAGACCCAGTACTTC
CASTLSGGQETQYF
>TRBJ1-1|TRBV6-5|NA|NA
TGTGCCAGCAGTTACAGGGGGAACACTGAAGCTTTCTTT
CASSYRGNTEAFF
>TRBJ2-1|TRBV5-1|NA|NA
TGCGCCAGCAGCTTCCCAGGACTAGAGCAGTTCTTC
CASSFPGLEQFF
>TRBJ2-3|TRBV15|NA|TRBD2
TGTGCCACCAGCAGAGGAGCGGGGGGCCGGGTACGTACGCAGTATTTT
CATSRGAGGRVRTQYF
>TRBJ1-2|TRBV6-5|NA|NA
TGTGCCAGCACCTTACAGGGCTGGGGCTACACCTTC
CASTLQGWGYTF
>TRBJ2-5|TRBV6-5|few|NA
TGTGCCAGCAGTTACTCCTACGTAGCGGAGGAGACCCAGTACTTC
CASSYSYVAEETQYF
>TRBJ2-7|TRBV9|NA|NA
TGTGCCAGCAGCACTCGGGGGAACAACGAGCAGTACTTC
CASSTRGNNEQYF
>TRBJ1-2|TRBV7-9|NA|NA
TGTGCCAGCAGTGTAACAGGTGGATCTGGTGGCTACACCTTC
CASSVTGGSGGYTF
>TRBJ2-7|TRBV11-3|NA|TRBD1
TGTGCCAGCAGCTTAGGAAGGGGGCGACAAAACGAGCAGTACTTC
CASSLGRGRQNEQYF
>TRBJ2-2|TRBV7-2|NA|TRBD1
TGTGCCAGCAGCTCCAGGGGGCGCAGGTTTTCCGGGGAGCTGTTTTTT
CASSSRGRRFSGELFF
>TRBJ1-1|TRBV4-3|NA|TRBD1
TGCGCCAGCAGCCAAGAGGCAGGGGGTCGGGACACTGAAGCTTTCTTT
CASSQEAGGRDTEAFF
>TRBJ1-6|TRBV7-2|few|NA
TGTGCCAGCAGCTCCAGCTCCTATAATTCACCCCTCCACTTT
CASSSSSYNSPLHF
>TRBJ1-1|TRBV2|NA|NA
TGTGCCAGCATTCTGGACGGAGGGACTGAAGCTTTCTTT
CASILDGGTEAFF
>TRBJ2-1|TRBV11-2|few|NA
TGTGCCAGCAGCTTAGATAGCTCCTACAATGAGCAGTTCTTC
CASSLDSSYNEQFF
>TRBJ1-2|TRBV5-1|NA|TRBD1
TGCGCCAGCAGCTTGGGAAGGACAGGGGACTATGGCTACACCTTC
CASSLGRTGDYGYTF
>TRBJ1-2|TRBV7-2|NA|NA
TGTGCCAGCAGCATGAACAGGGTGGAGGGCTACACCTTC
CASSMNRVEGYTF
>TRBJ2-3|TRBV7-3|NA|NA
TGTGCCAGCGGCCTCGGGGATACGCAGTATTTT
CASGLGDTQYF
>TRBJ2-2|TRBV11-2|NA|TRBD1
TGTGCCAGCAGCTTGCTCACAGGGGCTGCGAACACCGGGGAGCTGTTTTTT
CASSLLTGAANTGELFF
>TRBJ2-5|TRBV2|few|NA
TGTGCCAGCGGACAGACTATACAAGAGACCCAGTACTTC
CASGQTIQETQYF
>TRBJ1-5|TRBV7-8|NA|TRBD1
TGTGCCAGCAGCTTTAGAGGGGGCCGGAATAGCAATCAGCCCCAGCATTTT
CASSFRGGRNSNQPQHF
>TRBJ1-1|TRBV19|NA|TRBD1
TGTGCCAGTAGGGAATTAGCCGGGACAGGGAACACTGAAGCTTTCTTT
CASRELAGTGNTEAFF
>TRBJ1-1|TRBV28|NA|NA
TGTGCCAGCAGTTTATGGGGTGGGGCGAACACTGAAGCTTTCTTT
CASSLWGGANTEAFF
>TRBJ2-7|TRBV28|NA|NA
TGTGCCAGCAGGGCGGGGGCCTCCTACGAGCAGTACTTC
CASRAGASYEQYF
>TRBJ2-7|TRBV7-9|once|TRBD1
TGTGCCAGCAGCTCTCCGGGACAGAACTACGAGCAGTACTTC
CASSSPGQNYEQYF
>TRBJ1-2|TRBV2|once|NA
TGTGCCATCCCCCCCCTATTATTGATCTATGGCTACACCTTC
CAIPPLLLIYGYTF
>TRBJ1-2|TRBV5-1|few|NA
TGCGCCAGCAGCTTTGACGGGAGCGCCTATGGCTACACCTTC
CASSFDGSAYGYTF
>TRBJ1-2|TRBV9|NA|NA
TGTGCCAGCAGCGTGGTGGACGGGGGAGGCTACACCTTC
CASSVVDGGGYTF
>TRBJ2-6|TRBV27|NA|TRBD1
TGTGCCAGCAGTCCCCGGGACAGCCTCTCTGGGGCCAACGTCCTGACTTTC
CASSPRDSLSGANVLTF
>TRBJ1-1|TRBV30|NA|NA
TGTGCCTGGAGTGTTGGGCAGCCCACTGAAGCTTTCTTT
CAWSVGQPTEAFF
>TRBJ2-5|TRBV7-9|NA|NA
TGTGCCAGCAGCTTGGTGGGCGGACAGCAAGAGACCCAGTACTTC
CASSLVGGQQETQYF
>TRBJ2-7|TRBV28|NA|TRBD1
TGTGCCACCTCCGGACAGGCCTACGAGCAGTACTTC
CATSGQAYEQYF
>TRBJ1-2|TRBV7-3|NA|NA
TGTGCCAGCAGCTTTCAGGCAATGAGCTACACCTTC
CASSFQAMSYTF
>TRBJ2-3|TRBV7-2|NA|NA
TGTGCCAGCAGCTTAGAGGAGGGCACAGATACGCAGTATTTT
CASSLEEGTDTQYF
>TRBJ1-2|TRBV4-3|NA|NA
TGCGCCAGCAGCCAATCGACAGGTCAGAGCTACACCTTC
CASSQSTGQSYTF
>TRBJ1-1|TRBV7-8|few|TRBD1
TGTGCCAGCAGCCTTTACAGGGGGCCGGGAGGGGCTTTCTTT
CASSLYRGPGGAFF
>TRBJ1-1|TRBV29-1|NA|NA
TGCAGCGTGAACAACCTCCAGGGTCTTATGGTTATGGAAGCTTTCTTT
CSVNNLQGLMVMEAFF
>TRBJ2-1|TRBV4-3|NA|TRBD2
TGCGCCAGCAGCCAAGTGCGGGGGACGAATGAGCAGTTCTTC
CASSQVRGTNEQFF
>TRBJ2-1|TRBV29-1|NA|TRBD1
TGCAGCGCCTCACAGGGGAATGAGCAGTTCTTC
CSASQGNEQFF
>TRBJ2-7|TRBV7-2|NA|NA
TGTGCCAGCAGCGAGACTGCGTACGAGCAGTACTTC
CASSETAYEQYF
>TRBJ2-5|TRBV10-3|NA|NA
TGTGCCATCAGTGAGATGGAGACAGGCGGAGAGACCCAGTACTTC
CAISEMETGGETQYF
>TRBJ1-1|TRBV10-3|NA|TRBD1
TGTGCCATCCGGACAGGGGTAAAGAACACTGAAGCTTTCTTT
CAIRTGVKNTEAFF